The entry that follows covers one T cell receptor (beta chain) sequence. It lacks a known antigen. Base qualities are not at hand, and no much larger clone is one base apart. Counted from cysteine to phenylalanine, this CDR3 has 14 amino acids. Solely the CDR3 DNA is kept, with 42 bases framed from the first base. The CDR1 and CDR2 encoded by the germline V gene (reference sequence) are SEHNR and FQNEAQ. Trimming takes 1 base from V and 3 bases from J, and the germline ends sit 10 bases apart. The data derive from a study of beta chain features in type 1 diabetes (dated by TCRdb to 2016 to 2019). Study-wide context: Mean age, gender distribution, total cell number and subset yield did not differ between patients and healthy donors. In the study, recently diagnosed type 1 diabetes patients and matched healthy donors were compared on the TCRB repertoires of their sorted circulating CD4+ T cell subsets. Across all samples, around 99 million sorted cells were examined, and cell number per subset correlated strongly with RNA yield. Naive and central memory subsets were obtained from all 30 or so donors, but regulatory and stem cell-like memory subsets were isolated from only 8 patients and roughly eight healthy donors.

Results the study describes overall, beyond this receptor: PCR may preferentially amplify shorter templates, but because patient and control samples were amplified and corrected together, any resulting skew would affect both groups equally. HLA sub-analyses involved small numbers of individuals, so any influence of HLA type on TCRB rearrangement remained unresolved. A moderate but significant shortening of TCRB CDR3 length was observed in type 1 diabetes patients in all four CD4+ subsets. Because cDNA rather than genomic DNA was sequenced, highly expressing activated cells could have been over-represented, although no difference in activation and CD3 levels was found between groups. At VDJ recombination sites, type 1 diabetes patients had fewer insertions and more deleted nucleotides, which implies abnormalities in thymic rearrangement. Naive, central memory and regulatory TCRB repertoires appeared more similar among patients than among healthy donors.

A single peripheral blood draw of about 120 mL on average was collected from each donor into heparinised tubes. A BD FACSAria II and a panel including CD45RO, CCR7, CD25, CD127, CD95 and CD27 were used to sort naive, central memory, regulatory and stem cell-like memory CD4+ T cells. Purity was above 95% for every sorted population. PBMCs were separated immediately by Lymphoprep density gradient centrifugation and were stained directly, without being cultured. Samples were stained and sorted in pairs, with one healthy donor and one patient per experiment, so that batch effects were minimized. The High Capacity cDNA Reverse Transcription Kit was used to reverse transcribe all of the isolated RNA, meaning that expressed TCRB transcripts were what got sequenced. Deep immunoSEQ sequencing was performed on naive, central memory and regulatory T cell samples, with an average of approximately 3.9 million total reads per sample. Sorted cells were lysed in RLT buffer, and RNA was extracted using DNase-treated RNeasy Micro or Mini kits according to cell number. Each cell subset was processed separately to prevent cross-contamination, with patient and healthy donor samples processed together. TCRB sequences were amplified from cDNA with the immunoSEQ multiplex PCR, producing 87-bp fragments spanning the CDR3 region. Sequencing of the amplicons was performed on the Illumina HiSeq platform. The paper's data handling went like this. Synthetic template baselines were used to correct PCR bias computationally, reads within Hamming distance 2 were collapsed, and singletons that could not be merged were discarded. By aligning reads against IMGT, V, D and J genes, CDR3 length, and insertions or deletions at six rearrangement sites were assigned. Within each subset, clonotype counts were normalized to sorted cell number, and only after that were true diversity and Gini coefficients computed with the tcR R package. The overlap coefficient, calculated on TCRB nucleotide sequences, was used to measure repertoire sharing. Out-of-frame TCRB sequences from naive cells were analyzed to stand in for the pre-selection repertoire. TCRdb stores this immuneACCESS table with in-frame sequences only. Part of the clones is absent; in the studies checked, under half of the shortfall reflects unresolved V genes, and no reason is known for the rest. V and J calls and clone size are as listed in that table; D and trimming were resolved from the DNA. Present in this sample are 400,000 to 450,000 clones, roughly 14% of which were seen just once. The ten largest clones take up approximately 0.038% of the sample.

The sequence came from a man aged 30 to 39 in good health. This chain joins TRBV7-9 to TRBJ2-7, with the identity of the D gene unclear. The sample taken for sequencing was naive CD4+ T cells from blood. The cell subset or site label, as the study defines it: true naive CD4+ T cells. The CDR3 region: CASSLGLGRYEQYF. The DNA is as follows: TGTGCCAGCAGCTTAGGTCTGGGCCGCTACGAGCAGTACTTC.